This T cell receptor (beta chain) was identified in a study of PD-1 blockade in mismatch repair-deficient tumors. The CDR3 has 15 residues. With V trimmed by 7 bases and J by 6 bases, 6 bases remained unmatched. The germline V gene encodes CDR1 MNHEY and CDR2 SVGAGI. Generated by immunoSEQ multiplex PCR, the TCRdb table keeps only in-frame clones and is missing some. Of 80,000 to 130,000 clones in the sample, roughly four fifths are singletons; the top ten hold around 6.6%. Every patient had mismatch repair deficiency by PCR or immunohistochemistry. TCRs were sequenced from three patients responding to pembrolizumab.

The sequence was collected from an adult with mismatch repair-deficient cancer. The gene calls are TRBV6-5 and TRBJ2-1, with 13 bases aligning to TRBD2. This material consisted of peripheral blood, taken about 36 weeks after starting pembrolizumab. CDR3 in amino acids: CASTRLAGGPNEQFF. CDR3 nucleotides: TGTGCCAGCACCCGACTAGCGGGAGGACCCAATGAGCAGTTCTTC.